Ten or more counts support the clone carrying this T cell receptor beta chain. The sample's time point: newly diagnosed GD, antithyroid drugs for less than 3 months. The TCR library was prepared using RNA isolated from PBMCs. This entry belongs to a study of regulatory T cells in long-lasting Graves disease. Library construction for TCR beta used iRepertoire HTBI primers and Arm-PCR of CDR3 regions. Via MiXCR, TCRdb re-called the multiplex PCR reads, giving one row per CDR3 protein. The sample lists about 560,000 distinct CDR3 sequences; about 16% were seen once. Germline V gene sequence: CDR1 SNHLY, CDR2 FYNNEI. V was pared by 7 bases and J by 2 bases, with 16 bases between. The CDR3 has 15 residues. This sample also belongs to another study, concerning T cells in Graves' hyperthyroidism and ophthalmopathy.

The TCR sequence derives from a young man with Graves disease. The V call is TRBV2, the J call TRBJ2-3, with D possibly TRBD1 on 5 matching bases. Sample: peripheral blood mononuclear cells (PBMCs), taken at new diagnosis, from a patient treated with antithyroid drugs. The CDR3 sequence: CASNHRIGNTDTQYF. The CDR3 coding sequence is TGTGCCAGCAACCACAGGATTGGAAACACAGATACGCAGTATTTT.